The clone carrying this T cell receptor (beta chain) was observed many times. The data belong to a study of low-dose radiotherapy and immunotherapy resistance in tumors. On the study more broadly: Cohort 2's total reached 13 Gy over 26 weeks, at 1 Gy per fraction every two weeks.

TRAV- and TRBV-specific primers, spanning alpha and beta chains, primed first-strand cDNA. The TCRs were subjected to amplification over approximately 20 PCR cycles employing a constant-region primer in conjunction with a V-primer adapter. TCRdb fed the reads into MiXCR, producing one record per CDR3 protein. The table lists 75,000 to 95,000 distinct CDR3 sequences, under 9.5% of them singletons. Time point reported: before trial treatment. The donors' regimen was nivolumab, ipilimumab, aspirin, low-dose cyclophosphamide and low-dose radiotherapy. The source was PBMCs, collected before treatment. This TCR was recovered from a male donor with prostate cancer.

The CDR3 loop is CASSQEYLAGSYNEQFF. DNA for the CDR3: TGCGCCAGCAGCCAAGAGTATCTAGCGGGGTCCTACAATGAGCAGTTCTTC. The chain employs TRBV4-3 and TRBJ2-1; 9 bases are a match to TRBD2. Trimming at V came to 0 bases and at J to 1 base, leaving 4 bases not matched to a gene. CDR3 length equals 17 residues. CDR1 is LGHNA, CDR2 YSLEER, per germline.